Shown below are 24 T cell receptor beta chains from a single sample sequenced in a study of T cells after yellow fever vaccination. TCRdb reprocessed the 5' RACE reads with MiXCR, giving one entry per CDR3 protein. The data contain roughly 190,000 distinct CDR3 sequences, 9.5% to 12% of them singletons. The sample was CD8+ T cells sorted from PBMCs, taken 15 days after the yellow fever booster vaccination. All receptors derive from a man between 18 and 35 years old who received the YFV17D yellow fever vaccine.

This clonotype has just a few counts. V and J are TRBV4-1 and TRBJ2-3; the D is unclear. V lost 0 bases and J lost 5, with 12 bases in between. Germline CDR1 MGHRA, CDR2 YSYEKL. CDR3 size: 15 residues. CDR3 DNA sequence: TGCGCCAGCAGCCAAGAACACACGGACGGAGATACGCAGTATTTT. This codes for CASSQEHTDGDTQYF.

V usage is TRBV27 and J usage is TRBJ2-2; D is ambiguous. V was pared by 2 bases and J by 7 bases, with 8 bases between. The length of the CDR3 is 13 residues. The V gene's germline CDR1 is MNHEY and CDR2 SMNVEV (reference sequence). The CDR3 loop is CASSLMGFGELFF. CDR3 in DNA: TGTGCCAGCAGTTTAATGGGTTTCGGGGAGCTGTTTTTT.

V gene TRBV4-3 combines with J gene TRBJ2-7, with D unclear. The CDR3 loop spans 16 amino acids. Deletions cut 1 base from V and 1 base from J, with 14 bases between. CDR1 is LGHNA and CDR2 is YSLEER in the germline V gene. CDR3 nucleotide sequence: TGCGCCAGCAGCCAAGGCTCCTTTGGGCAATCCTACGAGCAGTACTTC. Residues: CASSQGSFGQSYEQYF.

CDR3 residues: CASSYKTSPNEQFF. CDR3 sequence (DNA): TGTGCCAGCAGTTACAAGACTAGCCCCAATGAGCAGTTCTTC. The rearrangement joins TRBV6-2 or TRBV6-3 to TRBJ2-1, with 7 bases matching TRBD2. With V trimmed by 2 bases and J by 6 bases, 4 bases remained unmatched. The CDR3 spans 14 residues. Germline assignment: CDR1 MNHEY and CDR2 SVGEGT.

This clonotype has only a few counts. CDR3 amino acids: CASAPGAAEAFF. CDR3 coding DNA: TGTGCCAGTGCTCCGGGAGCTGCTGAAGCTTTCTTT. V gene TRBV2 combines with J gene TRBJ1-1; D is unclear. V shed 9 bases and J shed 6 bases, with 14 bases lying between them. The CDR3 runs to 12 residues. Per the germline V gene, CDR1 is SNHLY and CDR2 is FYNNEI. Using reference TRBV2 and TRBJ1-1 for the parts outside the CDR3, the full variable domain is EPEVTQTPSHQVTQMGQEVILRCVPISNHLYFYWYRQILGQKVEFLVSFYNNEISEKSEIFDDQFSVERPDGSNFTLKIRSTKLEDSAMYFCASAPGAAEAFFGQGTRLTVV.

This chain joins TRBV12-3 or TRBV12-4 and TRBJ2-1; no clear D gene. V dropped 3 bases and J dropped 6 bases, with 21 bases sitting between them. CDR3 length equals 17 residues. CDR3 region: CASSFRSTWPGTNEQFF. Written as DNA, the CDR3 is TGTGCCAGCAGTTTCAGGTCAACCTGGCCCGGTACCAATGAGCAGTTCTTC.

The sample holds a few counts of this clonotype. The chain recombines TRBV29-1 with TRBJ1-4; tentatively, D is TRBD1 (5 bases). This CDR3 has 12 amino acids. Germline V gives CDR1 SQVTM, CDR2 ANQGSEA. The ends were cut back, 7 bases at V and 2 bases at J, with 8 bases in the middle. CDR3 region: CSAKGTNEKLFF. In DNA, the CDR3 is TGCAGCGCCAAGGGGACTAATGAAAAACTGTTTTTT.

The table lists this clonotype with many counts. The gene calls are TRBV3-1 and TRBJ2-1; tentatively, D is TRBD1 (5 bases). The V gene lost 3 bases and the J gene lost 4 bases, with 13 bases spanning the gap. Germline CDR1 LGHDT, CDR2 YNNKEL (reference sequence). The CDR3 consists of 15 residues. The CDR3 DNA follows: TGTGCCAGCAGCCAGACCCTGACAGTGTACAATGAGCAGTTCTTC. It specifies CASSQTLTVYNEQFF.

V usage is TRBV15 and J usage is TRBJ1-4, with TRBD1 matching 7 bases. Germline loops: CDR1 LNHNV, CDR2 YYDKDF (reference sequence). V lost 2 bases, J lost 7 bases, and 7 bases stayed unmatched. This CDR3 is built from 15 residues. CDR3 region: CATSRRQGEGEKLFF. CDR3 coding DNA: TGTGCCACCAGCAGACGACAGGGTGAGGGTGAAAAACTGTTTTTT. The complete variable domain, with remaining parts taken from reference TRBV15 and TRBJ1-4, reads DAMVIQNPRYQVTQFGKPVTLSCSQTLNHNVMYWYQQKSSQAPKLLFHYYDKDFNNEADTPDNFQSRRPNTSFCFLDIRSPGLGDTAMYLCATSRRQGEGEKLFFGSGTQLSVL.

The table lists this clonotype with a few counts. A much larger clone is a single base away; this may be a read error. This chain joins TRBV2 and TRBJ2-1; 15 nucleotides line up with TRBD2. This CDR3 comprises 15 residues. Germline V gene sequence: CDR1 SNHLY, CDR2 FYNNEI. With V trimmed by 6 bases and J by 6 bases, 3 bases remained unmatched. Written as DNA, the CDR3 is TGTGCCAGCAGCGGGACTAGCGGGGGGTCCAATGAGCAGTTCTTC. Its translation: CASSGTSGGSNEQFF.

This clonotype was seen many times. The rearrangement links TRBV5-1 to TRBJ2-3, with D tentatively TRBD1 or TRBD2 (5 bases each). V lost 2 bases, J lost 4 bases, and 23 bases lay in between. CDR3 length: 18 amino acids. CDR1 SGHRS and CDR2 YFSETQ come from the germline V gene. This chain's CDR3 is CASSFRFQGTPVADTQYF. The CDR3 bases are TGCGCCAGCAGCTTTCGGTTTCAAGGGACCCCCGTGGCAGATACGCAGTATTTT.

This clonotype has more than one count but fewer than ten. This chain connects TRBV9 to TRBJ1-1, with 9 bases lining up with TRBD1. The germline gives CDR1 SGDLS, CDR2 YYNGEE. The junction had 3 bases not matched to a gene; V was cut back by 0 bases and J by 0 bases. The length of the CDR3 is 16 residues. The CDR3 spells CASSVGDRELNTEAFF. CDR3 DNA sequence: TGTGCCAGCAGCGTAGGGGACAGGGAATTGAACACTGAAGCTTTCTTT.

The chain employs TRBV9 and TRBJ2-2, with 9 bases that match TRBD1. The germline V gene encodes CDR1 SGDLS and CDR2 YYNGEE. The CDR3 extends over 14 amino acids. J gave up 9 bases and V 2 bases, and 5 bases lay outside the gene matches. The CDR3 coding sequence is TGTGCCAGCAGCGTGGGACAGGGAGGCAGGGAGCTGTTTTTT. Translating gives CASSVGQGGRELFF.

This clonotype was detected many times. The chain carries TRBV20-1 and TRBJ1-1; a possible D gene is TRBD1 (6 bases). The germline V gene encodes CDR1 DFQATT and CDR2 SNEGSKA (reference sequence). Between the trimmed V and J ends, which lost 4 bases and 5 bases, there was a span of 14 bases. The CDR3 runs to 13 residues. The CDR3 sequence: CSAKDRRWTEAFF. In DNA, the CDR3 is TGCAGTGCTAAGGACAGACGGTGGACTGAAGCTTTCTTT.

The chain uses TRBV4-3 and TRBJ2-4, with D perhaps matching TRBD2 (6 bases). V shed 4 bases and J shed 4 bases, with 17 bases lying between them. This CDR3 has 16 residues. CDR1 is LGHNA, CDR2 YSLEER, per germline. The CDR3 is CASSLTLAGMKNIQYF. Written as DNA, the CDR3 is TGCGCCAGCAGCCTAACTCTCGCGGGGATGAAAAACATTCAGTACTTC.

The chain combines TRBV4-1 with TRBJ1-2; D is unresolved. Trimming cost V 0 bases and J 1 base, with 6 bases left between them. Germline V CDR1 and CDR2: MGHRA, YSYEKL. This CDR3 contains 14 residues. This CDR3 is CASSQDTRNYGYTF. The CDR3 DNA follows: TGCGCCAGCAGCCAAGACACGCGTAACTATGGCTACACCTTC.

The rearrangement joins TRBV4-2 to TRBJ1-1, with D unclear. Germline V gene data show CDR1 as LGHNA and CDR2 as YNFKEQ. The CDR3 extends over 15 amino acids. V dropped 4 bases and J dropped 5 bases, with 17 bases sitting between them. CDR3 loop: CASSPEAQVLTEAFF. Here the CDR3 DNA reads TGTGCCAGCAGCCCCGAGGCGCAAGTTTTGACTGAAGCTTTCTTT.

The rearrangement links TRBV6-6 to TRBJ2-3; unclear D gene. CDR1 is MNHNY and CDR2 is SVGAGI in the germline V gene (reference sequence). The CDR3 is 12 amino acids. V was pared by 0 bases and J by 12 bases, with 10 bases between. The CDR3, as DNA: TGTGCCAGCAGTTACTCGACGGGTGAACAGTATTTT. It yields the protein CASSYSTGEQYF.

Here the CDR3 reads CSARERGKNTGELFF. The CDR3 region has the DNA TGCAGTGCCCGCGAGCGGGGGAAGAACACCGGGGAGCTGTTTTTT. The gene calls are TRBV20-1 and TRBJ2-2; 8 bases align to TRBD2. The length of the CDR3 is 15 residues. V gave up 6 bases and J gave up 1 base; unmatched junction bases: 7. Germline CDR1 DFQATT, CDR2 SNEGSKA (reference sequence).

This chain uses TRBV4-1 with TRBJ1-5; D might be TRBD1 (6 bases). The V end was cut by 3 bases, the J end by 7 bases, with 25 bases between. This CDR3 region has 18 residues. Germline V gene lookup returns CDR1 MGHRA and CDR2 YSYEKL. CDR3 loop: CASSQSIQGPGSNQPQHF. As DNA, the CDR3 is TGCGCCAGCAGCCAGAGTATACAGGGCCCTGGGTCGAACCAGCCCCAGCATTTT.

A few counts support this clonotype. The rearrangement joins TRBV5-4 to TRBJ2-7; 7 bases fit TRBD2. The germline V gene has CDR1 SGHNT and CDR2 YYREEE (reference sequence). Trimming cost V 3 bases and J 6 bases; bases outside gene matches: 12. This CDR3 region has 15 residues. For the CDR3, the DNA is TGTGCCAGCAGCTCGCCTTCCAGAGGGAGGGGCGAGCAGTACTTC. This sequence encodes CASSSPSRGRGEQYF.

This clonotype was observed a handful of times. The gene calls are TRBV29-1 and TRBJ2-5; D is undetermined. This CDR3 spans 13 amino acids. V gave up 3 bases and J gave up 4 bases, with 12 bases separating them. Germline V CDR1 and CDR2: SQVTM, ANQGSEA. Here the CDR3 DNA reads TGCAGCGTTGATGTAGGGATTGGAGAGACCCAGTACTTC. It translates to CSVDVGIGETQYF.

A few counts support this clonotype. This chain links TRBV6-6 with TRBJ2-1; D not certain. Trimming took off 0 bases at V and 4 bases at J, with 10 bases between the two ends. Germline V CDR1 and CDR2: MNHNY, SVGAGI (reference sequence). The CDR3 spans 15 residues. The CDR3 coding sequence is TGTGCCAGCAGTTACTCAGGACGCCTGTACAATGAGCAGTTCTTC. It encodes CASSYSGRLYNEQFF.

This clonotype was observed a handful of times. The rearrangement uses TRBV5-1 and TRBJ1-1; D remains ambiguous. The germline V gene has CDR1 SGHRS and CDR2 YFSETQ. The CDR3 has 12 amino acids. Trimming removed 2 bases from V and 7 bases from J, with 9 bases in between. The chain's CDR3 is CASSFRLGEAFF. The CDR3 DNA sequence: TGCGCCAGCAGCTTTCGGTTGGGTGAAGCTTTCTTT.